These T cell receptor beta chains were read from a single sample in a study of blood T cell repertoires in COVID-19. The method was immunoSEQ multiplex PCR; TCRdb's version includes in-frame clones alone and lacks a portion of them. The data hold 200,000 to 300,000 clones, with under 90% observed a single time. Material: peripheral blood. The receptors shown here come from a human donor in a cohort sampled during active COVID-19. The CDR3 runs from the conserved cysteine through the conserved F or W. D genes are given only for firm matches. Size is omitted from some rows. Given values are once, few, many or a class for expanded clones.

TRBJ2-1 TRBD2 once TRBV28 CATGLANEQFF TGTGCCACGGGACTAGCAAATGAGCAGTTCTTC
TRBJ2-3 - once TRBV4-2 CASSQDLFRGAGAADTQYF TGTGCCAGCAGCCAAGATTTGTTTAGAGGGGCGGGGGCTGCAGATACGCAGTATTTT
TRBJ1-1 TRBD1 once TRBV5-4 CASSYTGVTEAFF TGTGCCAGCAGCTACACAGGGGTCACTGAAGCTTTCTTT
TRBJ1-3 TRBD1 - TRBV11-2 CASSETGGAGNTIYF TGTGCCAGCAGTGAGACAGGGGGAGCAGGAAACACCATATATTTT
TRBJ2-7 TRBD1 - TRBV28 CASRTGTGPNEQYF TGTGCCAGCAGGACCGGGACAGGGCCCAACGAGCAGTACTTC
TRBJ2-3 TRBD2 - TRBV18 CASSPPAGAADTQYF TGTGCCAGCTCACCACCGGCGGGAGCGGCAGATACGCAGTATTTT
TRBJ2-2 TRBD2 - TRBV19 CASSIGGKRGRGGELFF TGTGCCAGTAGTATAGGAGGGAAGCGGGGGCGTGGCGGGGAGCTGTTTTTT
TRBJ2-1 TRBD2 - TRBV25-1 CASRGAASGLNEQFF TGTGCCAGCAGGGGTGCGGCTAGCGGGCTCAATGAGCAGTTCTTC
TRBJ2-5 - - TRBV3-1/TRBV3-2 CASSVEETQYF TGTGCCAGCAGCGTAGAAGAGACCCAGTACTTC
TRBJ2-2 TRBD2 once TRBV13 CASSLRTSANTGELFF TGTGCCAGCAGCCTCAGGACTAGCGCTAACACCGGGGAGCTGTTTTTT
TRBJ1-1 - - TRBV20-1 CSAPENTEAFF TGCAGTGCCCCAGAGAACACTGAAGCTTTCTTT
TRBJ2-1 TRBD2 once TRBV7-3 CASSLLTVGLAGAEQFF TGTGCCAGCAGCTTACTAACGGTAGGGCTAGCGGGTGCTGAGCAGTTCTTC
TRBJ2-6 - - TRBV5-1 CASSLVTQGRGANVLTF TGCGCCAGCAGCTTGGTCACCCAGGGGCGGGGGGCCAACGTCCTGACTTTC
TRBJ1-2 TRBD1 - TRBV12-3/TRBV12-4 CASTRTGASGYTF TGTGCCAGCACCCGGACAGGGGCCTCTGGCTACACCTTC
TRBJ2-5 TRBD1 - TRBV5-1 CASSLGTGGRETQYF TGCGCCAGCAGCCTCGGGACAGGGGGCCGAGAGACCCAGTACTTC
TRBJ1-2 TRBD1 - TRBV19 CASSISGTGHGYTF TGTGCCAGTAGTATTTCCGGGACAGGGCATGGCTACACCTTC
TRBJ2-7 - - TRBV2 CASSSRWASYEQYF TGTGCCAGCAGTTCCCGCTGGGCTTCCTACGAGCAGTACTTC
TRBJ2-7 TRBD1 - TRBV24-1 CATSDRESTGFVYEQYF TGTGCCACCAGTGACCGCGAGTCGACAGGGTTTGTCTACGAGCAGTACTTC
TRBJ2-1 - - TRBV4-2 CASSQATGDNEQFF TGTGCCAGCAGCCAAGCTACCGGGGACAATGAGCAGTTCTTC
TRBJ1-2 - - TRBV4-3 CASSQETRSNPNGYTF TGCGCCAGCAGCCAAGAGACCCGGAGCAACCCTAATGGCTACACCTTC
TRBJ2-4 TRBD2 - TRBV19 CASGYGTSYIQYF TGTGCCAGTGGGTATGGGACTAGCTACATTCAGTACTTC
TRBJ1-3 - - TRBV27 CASSFGGPGNTIYF TGTGCCAGCAGTTTCGGGGGGCCTGGAAACACCATATATTTT
TRBJ1-1 - - TRBV12-3/TRBV12-4 CASSLWGPEAFF TGTGCCAGCAGTTTATGGGGGCCTGAAGCTTTCTTT
TRBJ1-2 - - TRBV7-8 CASSLGQEDGYTF TGTGCCAGCAGCTTAGGTCAGGAGGATGGCTACACCTTC
TRBJ1-2 - - TRBV3-1/TRBV3-2 CASSQVRSSGNYGYTF TGTGCCAGCAGCCAAGTACGGTCCTCAGGGAACTATGGCTACACCTTC
TRBJ1-1 TRBD1 - TRBV5-1 CASMGQPNTEAFF TGCGCCAGCATGGGACAGCCTAACACTGAAGCTTTCTTT
TRBJ2-2 - - TRBV18 CASSRTVNTGELFF TGTGCCAGCTCACGTACAGTGAACACCGGGGAGCTGTTTTTT
TRBJ1-4 TRBD1 - TRBV2 CASSEIGGTNEKLFF TGTGCCAGCAGTGAGATAGGGGGCACTAATGAAAAACTGTTTTTT
TRBJ2-7 TRBD1 - TRBV6-5 CASSFRDRGLEQYF TGTGCCAGCAGTTTCCGGGACAGGGGGCTTGAGCAGTACTTC
TRBJ2-7 TRBD1 once TRBV29-1 CSVGQGVEQYF TGCAGCGTCGGACAGGGAGTTGAGCAGTACTTC
TRBJ2-3 - - TRBV5-6 CASKWGGTDTQYF TGTGCCAGCAAGTGGGGAGGAACAGATACGCAGTATTTT
TRBJ1-5 TRBD1 - TRBV5-5 CASGPGQDYQPQHF TGTGCCAGCGGTCCGGGACAGGACTATCAGCCCCAGCATTTT
TRBJ2-7 - - TRBV5-5 CVSGRSPYEQYF TGTGTCAGCGGGCGAAGCCCCTACGAGCAGTACTTC
TRBJ1-2 TRBD1 - TRBV6-2/TRBV6-3 CASSRQTGGLGYTF TGTGCCAGCAGTCGCCAGACAGGGGGCTTAGGCTACACCTTC
TRBJ1-5 - - TRBV19 CASSPKTEINQPQHF TGTGCCAGTAGTCCCAAGACAGAGATAAATCAGCCCCAGCATTTT
TRBJ1-5 - - TRBV6-5 CASMEGRLNGPQHF TGTGCCAGCATGGAGGGACGGCTCAATGGGCCCCAGCATTTT
TRBJ1-1 - once TRBV6-6 CASRIGGALAEAFF TGTGCCAGCAGAATAGGGGGGGCTCTCGCTGAAGCTTTCTTT
TRBJ2-1 - - TRBV4-1 CASSQNRQYEQFF TGCGCCAGCAGCCAAAACCGACAGTATGAGCAGTTCTTC
TRBJ1-2 TRBD1 - TRBV28 CASSFPRTGLDGYTF TGTGCCAGCAGTTTCCCCCGGACAGGGTTGGATGGCTACACCTTC
TRBJ1-2 TRBD1 - TRBV5-1 CASSPSWDRLVVGYTF TGCGCCAGCAGCCCTTCTTGGGACAGACTAGTGGTTGGCTACACCTTC
TRBJ1-5 - - TRBV27 CASSLWAGIGNQPQHF TGTGCCAGCAGCCTGTGGGCGGGAATCGGCAATCAGCCCCAGCATTTT